What follows is one T cell receptor (beta chain) and its context. In the authors' methods: Estimated nucleated cell counts came from reference gene primer amplification. Assay: immunoSEQ multiplex PCR; the TCRdb copy retains only in-frame clones and omits some. That table supplies the V and J calls and clone size; D and trimming were determined from the DNA. The table shows about 220,000 clones, with approximately 80% occurring only once. The data belong to a study of blood T cell repertoires in COVID-19. The overall study: Italy, Spain and the United States were the sources of the convalescent and acute COVID-19 samples.

Recruits, aged about 18 to 90 years, lived in 20 to 30 US areas. The specimen was PBMCs or T cells enriched from blood (not recorded which). The clonotype comes from a woman between 40 and 50 years old with acute COVID-19.

The CDR3 DNA reads as TGTGCCAGCAGCTTGGAGGGGGCCATAGGTAACTATGGCTACACCTTC. Protein product: CASSLEGAIGNYGYTF. The rearrangement links TRBV5-6 to TRBJ1-2, with 7 nucleotides matching TRBD1. V was pared by 0 bases and J by 1 base, with 6 bases of the junction left unmatched. The CDR3 runs to 16 residues. Germline V lookup: CDR1 SGHDT, CDR2 YYEEEE.